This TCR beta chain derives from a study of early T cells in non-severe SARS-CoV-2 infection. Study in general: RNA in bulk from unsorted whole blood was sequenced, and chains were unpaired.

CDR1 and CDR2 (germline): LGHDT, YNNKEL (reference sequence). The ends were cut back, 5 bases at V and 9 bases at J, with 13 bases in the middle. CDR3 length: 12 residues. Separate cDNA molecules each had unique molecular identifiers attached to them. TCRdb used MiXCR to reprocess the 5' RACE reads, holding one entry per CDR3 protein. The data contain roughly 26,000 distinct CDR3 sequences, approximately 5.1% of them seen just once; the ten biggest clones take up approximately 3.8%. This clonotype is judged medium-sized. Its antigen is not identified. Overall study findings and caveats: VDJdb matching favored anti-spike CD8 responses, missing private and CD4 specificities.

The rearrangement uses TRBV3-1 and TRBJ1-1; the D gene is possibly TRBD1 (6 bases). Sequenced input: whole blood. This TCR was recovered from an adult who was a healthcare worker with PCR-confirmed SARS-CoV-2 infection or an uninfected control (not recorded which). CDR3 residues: CASSSSGTQAFF. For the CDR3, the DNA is TGTGCCAGCAGCTCATCCGGGACACAAGCTTTCTTT.